A selection of T cell receptor beta chains follows, all from one sample in a study of cytomegalovirus exposure and HLA in healthy donors. Here immunoSEQ multiplex PCR was the method, and the copy in TCRdb shows in-frame clones only, minus some. The profile shows around 170,000 clones, 65% to 80% of them singletons. Sample: PBMCs. These receptors were taken from a woman between 40 and 50 years old in good health and CMV-seropositive. The CDR3 runs from the conserved cysteine through the conserved F or W. D genes are given only for firm matches. For some rows the clone size is stated as once, few or many, or as a class when expanded; others skip it.

clone size | D gene | J gene | V gene | CDR3 protein | CDR3 DNA
- | TRBD1 | TRBJ2-7 | TRBV6-5 | CASTLTQGAYEQYF | TGTGCCAGCACCCTTACACAGGGGGCCTACGAGCAGTACTTC
- | - | TRBJ2-2 | TRBV28 | CASRARNTGELFF | TGTGCCAGCAGGGCTCGGAACACCGGGGAGCTGTTTTTT
- | TRBD2 | TRBJ2-3 | TRBV19 | CASRERGTSTDTQYF | TGTGCCAGTAGGGAGCGGGGAACTAGCACAGATACGCAGTATTTT
- | TRBD1 | TRBJ2-7 | TRBV6-6 | CASSMGQGARDEQYF | TGTGCCAGCAGTATGGGACAGGGGGCGCGGGACGAGCAGTACTTC
- | - | TRBJ1-6 | TRBV6-5 | CATLHRVGDSPLHF | TGTGCCACCCTTCACAGGGTAGGCGACTCACCCCTCCACTTT
- | - | TRBJ1-1 | TRBV20-1 | CSARQNTEAFF | TGCAGTGCTAGACAGAACACTGAAGCTTTCTTT
once | TRBD1 | TRBJ2-7 | TRBV30 | CAWSAGQSYEQYF | TGTGCCTGGAGTGCGGGACAGTCCTACGAGCAGTACTTC
- | - | TRBJ2-2 | TRBV6-5 | CASSRGTGELFF | TGTGCCAGCAGTCGGGGTACCGGGGAGCTGTTTTTT
once | - | TRBJ2-7 | TRBV7-3 | CASSLERAGSSYEQYF | TGTGCCAGCAGCTTAGAGAGGGCGGGGAGCTCCTACGAGCAGTACTTC
- | - | TRBJ1-2 | TRBV4-2 | CASSPLGEVGYTF | TGTGCCAGCAGTCCCTTGGGTGAGGTTGGCTACACCTTC
- | - | TRBJ1-2 | TRBV7-2 | CASSLATGPSYGYTF | TGTGCCAGCAGCTTAGCGACAGGCCCTAGCTATGGCTACACCTTC
- | TRBD1 | TRBJ1-5 | TRBV28 | CASSLRDRGGNQPQHF | TGTGCCAGCAGCCTCCGGGACAGGGGCGGCAATCAGCCCCAGCATTTT